This TCR beta chain was retrieved from a study of cytomegalovirus exposure and HLA in healthy donors. PCR was performed using 60 Vbeta and 13 Jbeta primers. This table comes from immunoSEQ multiplex PCR, and its TCRdb copy is limited to in-frame clones, with some not included. The profile covers around 300,000 clones, with approximately 70% appearing a single time and 2% to 2.5% taken by the ten largest. J gave up 2 bases and V 4 bases, and 10 bases lay outside the gene matches. The length of the CDR3 is 16 residues. Germline V gene lookup returns CDR1 MDHEN and CDR2 SYDVKM. Sequences were obtained from PBMCs. The sequence derives from a female donor in good health and CMV-seronegative. V usage is TRBV28 and J usage is TRBJ1-1; TRBD1 agrees at 7 bases. CDR3 DNA: TGTGCCAGCAGTTGGGGAAGAGGGGGCCTCAACACTGAAGCTTTCTTT. Protein sequence: CASSWGRGGLNTEAFF.